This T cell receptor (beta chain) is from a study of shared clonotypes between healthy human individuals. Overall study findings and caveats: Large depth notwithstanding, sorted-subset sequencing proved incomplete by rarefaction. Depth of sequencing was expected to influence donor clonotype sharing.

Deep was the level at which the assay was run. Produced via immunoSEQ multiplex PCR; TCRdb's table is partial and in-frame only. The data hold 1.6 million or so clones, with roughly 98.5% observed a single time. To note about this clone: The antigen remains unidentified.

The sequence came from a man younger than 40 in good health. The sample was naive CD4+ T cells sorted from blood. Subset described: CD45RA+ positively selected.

CDR3 nucleotides: TGTGCCAGCAGCCTATCCGGGACTTTTTACAATGAGCAGTTCTTC. This sequence encodes CASSLSGTFYNEQFF. V is TRBV27 and J is TRBJ2-1, with D perhaps TRBD2 (6 bases). Trimming pared 6 bases from V and 4 bases from J, leaving 16 bases between. Germline CDR1 and CDR2: MNHEY and SMNVEV (reference sequence). The CDR3 has 15 residues.